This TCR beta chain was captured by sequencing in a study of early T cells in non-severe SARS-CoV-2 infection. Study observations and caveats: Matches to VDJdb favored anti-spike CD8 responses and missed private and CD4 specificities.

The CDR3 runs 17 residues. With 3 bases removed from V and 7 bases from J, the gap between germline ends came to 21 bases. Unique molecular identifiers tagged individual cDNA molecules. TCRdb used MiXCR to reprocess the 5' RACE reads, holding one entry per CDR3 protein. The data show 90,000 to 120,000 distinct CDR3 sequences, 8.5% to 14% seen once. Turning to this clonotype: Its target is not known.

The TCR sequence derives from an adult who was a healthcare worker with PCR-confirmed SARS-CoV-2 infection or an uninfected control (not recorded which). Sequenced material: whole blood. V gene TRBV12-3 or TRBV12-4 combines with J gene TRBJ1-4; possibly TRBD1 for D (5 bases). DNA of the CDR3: TGTGCCAGCAGTTTCGACAGAATCAATCGGGGTAGTGAAAAACTGTTTTTT. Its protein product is CASSFDRINRGSEKLFF.